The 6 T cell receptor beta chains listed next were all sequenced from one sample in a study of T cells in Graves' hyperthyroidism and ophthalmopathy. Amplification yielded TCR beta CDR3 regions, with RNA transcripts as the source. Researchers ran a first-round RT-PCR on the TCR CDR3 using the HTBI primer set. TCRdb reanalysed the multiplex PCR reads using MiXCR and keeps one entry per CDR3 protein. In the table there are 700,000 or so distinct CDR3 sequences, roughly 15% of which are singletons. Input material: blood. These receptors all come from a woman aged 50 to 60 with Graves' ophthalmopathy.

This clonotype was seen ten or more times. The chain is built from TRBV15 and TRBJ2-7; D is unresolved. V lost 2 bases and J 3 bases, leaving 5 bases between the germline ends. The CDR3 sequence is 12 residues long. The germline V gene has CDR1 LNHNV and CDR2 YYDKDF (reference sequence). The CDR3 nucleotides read TGTGCCACCAGCAGACTCGGCTACGAGCAGTACTTC. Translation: CATSRLGYEQYF.

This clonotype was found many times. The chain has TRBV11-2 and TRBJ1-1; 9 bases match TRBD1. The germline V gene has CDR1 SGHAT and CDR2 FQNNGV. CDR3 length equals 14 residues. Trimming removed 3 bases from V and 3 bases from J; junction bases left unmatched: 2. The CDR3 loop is CASSFRTGDTEAFF. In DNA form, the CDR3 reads TGTGCCAGCAGCTTTCGGACAGGGGACACTGAAGCTTTCTTT.

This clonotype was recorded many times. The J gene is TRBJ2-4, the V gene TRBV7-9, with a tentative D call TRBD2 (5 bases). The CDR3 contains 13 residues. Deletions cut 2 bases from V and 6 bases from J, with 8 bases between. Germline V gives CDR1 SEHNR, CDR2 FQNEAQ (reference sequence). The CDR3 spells CASSLPGLNIQYF. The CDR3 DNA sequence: TGTGCCAGCAGCTTACCGGGGTTAAACATTCAGTACTTC.

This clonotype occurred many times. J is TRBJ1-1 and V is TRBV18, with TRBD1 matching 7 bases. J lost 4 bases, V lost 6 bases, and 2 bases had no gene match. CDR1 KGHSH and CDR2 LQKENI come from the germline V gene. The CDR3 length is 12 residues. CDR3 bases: TGTGCCAGCTCGGGGACAGTCACTGAAGCTTTCTTT. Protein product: CASSGTVTEAFF.

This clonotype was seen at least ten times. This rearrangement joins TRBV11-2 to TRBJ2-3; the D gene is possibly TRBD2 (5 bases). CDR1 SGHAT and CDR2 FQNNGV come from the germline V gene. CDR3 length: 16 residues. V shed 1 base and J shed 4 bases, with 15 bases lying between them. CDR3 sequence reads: CASSLVGGQLPDTQYF. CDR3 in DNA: TGTGCCAGCAGCTTAGTTGGCGGGCAACTTCCAGATACGCAGTATTTT.

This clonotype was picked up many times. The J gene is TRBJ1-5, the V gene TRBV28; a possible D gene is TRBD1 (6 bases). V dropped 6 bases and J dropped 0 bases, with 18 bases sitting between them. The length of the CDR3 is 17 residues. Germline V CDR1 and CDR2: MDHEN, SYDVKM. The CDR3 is CASRRPKTGYSNQPQHF. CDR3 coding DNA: TGTGCCAGCAGAAGACCGAAGACAGGTTATAGCAATCAGCCCCAGCATTTT.